The rows below give T cell receptor beta chains drawn from one sample of a study of blood T cell repertoires in COVID-19. The repertoire was sequenced with immunoSEQ multiplex PCR; TCRdb's copy has only in-frame clones and lacks some. The sample includes roughly 52,000 clones, roughly 90% of them seen just once. The sample was peripheral blood. These receptor sequences come from a human donor in a cohort sampled during active COVID-19. CDR3s include the opening cysteine and the closing phenylalanine or tryptophan. Each record gives: clone size, D gene, V gene, J gene, CDR3 DNA, CDR3 protein. The D gene is left open where the match is weak. Size tells how often a clone was seen (once, few, many) or the class of an expanded clone, and some rows leave it out.

>-|-|TRBV7-8|TRBJ2-1
TGTGCCAGCAGTCCCCTCGGTGGACTCACGTCCAGGAATGAGCAGTTCTTC
CASSPLGGLTSRNEQFF
>-|-|TRBV29-1|TRBJ1-5
TGCAGCGTTGAAACAGGGCTCAATCAGCCCCAGCATTTT
CSVETGLNQPQHF
>few|-|TRBV24-1|TRBJ2-7
TGTGCCACCAGTGACGTAGACACTTCCTACGAGCAGTACTTC
CATSDVDTSYEQYF
>-|-|TRBV18|TRBJ2-1
TGTGCCAGCTCCCAGGGGCAGGGGTACAATGAGCAGTTCTTC
CASSQGQGYNEQFF
>-|-|TRBV19|TRBJ2-4
TGTGCCAGTAGTTTGAAAGGGGGTCATATTCAGTACTTC
CASSLKGGHIQYF
>once|-|TRBV4-3|TRBJ1-1
TGCGCCAGCAGCCAAGATCCTATGGGACTGCTGATGAACACTGAAGCTTTCTTT
CASSQDPMGLLMNTEAFF
>-|-|TRBV19|TRBJ2-3
TGTGCCAGTAACACTCGAGGGACTGCGCAGTATTTT
CASNTRGTAQYF
>-|TRBD1|TRBV5-6|TRBJ2-1
TGTGCCAGCAGCTTTAGGACAGGGAACTACAATGAGCAGTTCTTC
CASSFRTGNYNEQFF
>-|-|TRBV11-2|TRBJ1-6
TGTGCCAGCAGCTTCTTCCAGGGTAGCTCCTATAATTCACCCCTCCACTTT
CASSFFQGSSYNSPLHF
>-|TRBD1|TRBV3-1/TRBV3-2|TRBJ1-2
TGTGCCAGCAACCAAGGGGGACAGGGCAACTATGGCTACACCTTC
CASNQGGQGNYGYTF
>-|TRBD2|TRBV9|TRBJ2-1
TGTGCCAGCAGCGTAGATTATCCGGGGCTAGCGGATTACAATGAGCAGTTCTTC
CASSVDYPGLADYNEQFF
>-|-|TRBV3-1/TRBV3-2|TRBJ2-7
TGTGCCAGCAGCCGGACAGAAGCCTACGAGCAGTACTTC
CASSRTEAYEQYF
>-|TRBD1|TRBV5-4|TRBJ2-2
TGTGCCAGCAGCTTGGGCCGGGACAGGGACAGAGGGGAGCTGTTTTTT
CASSLGRDRDRGELFF
>-|TRBD1|TRBV2|TRBJ1-6
TGTGCCAGCACCACTCAGGGGGGACGGAATTCACCCCTCCACTTT
CASTTQGGRNSPLHF
>-|TRBD1|TRBV7-2|TRBJ1-2
TGTGCCAGCAGCTTAGCGCGGACAGGGGCCACAGCTAACTATGGCTACACCTTC
CASSLARTGATANYGYTF
>-|-|TRBV6-5|TRBJ1-5
TGTGCCAGCAGTTACCAGGGGTTGGATCAGCCCCAGCATTTT
CASSYQGLDQPQHF
>-|TRBD2|TRBV5-4|TRBJ2-3
TGTGCCAGCAGCTCAATAGCGGGGGCATACACAGATACGCAGTATTTT
CASSSIAGAYTDTQYF
>-|-|TRBV30|TRBJ1-3
TGTGCCTGGAGTGTAATCTGGGCAGGTGGATCCTCTGGAAACACCATATATTTT
CAWSVIWAGGSSGNTIYF
>-|-|TRBV25-1|TRBJ2-3
TGTGCCAGCAGGGGGCAGGGCACAGATACGCAGTATTTT
CASRGQGTDTQYF
>once|-|TRBV6-4|TRBJ1-2
TGTGCCAGCAGTGCGCAGGGATTAGGGGGCTACACCTTC
CASSAQGLGGYTF
>-|-|TRBV25-1|TRBJ2-7
TGTGCCAGCAGTGGAGACAGAAACAAAGCTTACGAGCAGTACTTC
CASSGDRNKAYEQYF
>-|-|TRBV6-2/TRBV6-3|TRBJ2-7
TGTGCCAGCAGTTACGGGGTCCCAGGAGGAGCCTACGAGCAGTACTTC
CASSYGVPGGAYEQYF
>-|TRBD1|TRBV6-2/TRBV6-3|TRBJ1-2
TGTGCCAGCAGCGCACGGGACAGGGGGTCGGATGGCTACACCTTC
CASSARDRGSDGYTF
>-|TRBD2|TRBV15|TRBJ2-1
TGTGCCACCAGCGGCCGACTAGCGGGGGGTTCAAGTCTCAATGAGCAGTTCTTC
CATSGRLAGGSSLNEQFF